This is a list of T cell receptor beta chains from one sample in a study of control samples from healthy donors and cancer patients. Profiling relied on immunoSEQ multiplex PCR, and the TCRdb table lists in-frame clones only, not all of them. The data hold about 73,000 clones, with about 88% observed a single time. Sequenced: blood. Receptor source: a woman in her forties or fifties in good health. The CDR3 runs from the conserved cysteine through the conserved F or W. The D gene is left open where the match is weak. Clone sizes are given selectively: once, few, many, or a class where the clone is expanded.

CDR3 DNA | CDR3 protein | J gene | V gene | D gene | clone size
TGTGCCAGCAGCTTAGCGGCAGGACTTAATCAGCCCCAGCATTTT | CASSLAAGLNQPQHF | TRBJ1-5 | TRBV7-6 | . | .
TGTGCCAGCAGCTTACGTCGGATAAGCACAGATACGCAGTATTTT | CASSLRRISTDTQYF | TRBJ2-3 | TRBV7-9 | . | .
TGTGCCAGTAGTCCCCGGCAGGGGGTCTACGAGCAGTACTTC | CASSPRQGVYEQYF | TRBJ2-7 | TRBV19 | TRBD1 | few
TGTGCCAGCAGCCACTGGGGACGCTCCTACGAGCAGTACTTC | CASSHWGRSYEQYF | TRBJ2-7 | TRBV5-4 | . | .
TGTGCCAGCAGCCAAGTGGGAGGGGGCTGGAGGGACAATGAGCAGTTCTTC | CASSQVGGGWRDNEQFF | TRBJ2-1 | TRBV3-1/TRBV3-2 | . | .
TGTGCCAGCAGCTTAGGAGGGCAGGCCTTATATGGCTACACCTTC | CASSLGGQALYGYTF | TRBJ1-2 | TRBV11-1 | . | .
TGTGCCAGCAGCTCGACCCGACAGGGCCAAGAGACCCAGTACTTC | CASSSTRQGQETQYF | TRBJ2-5 | TRBV11-3 | TRBD1 | .
TGTGCCAGCTCACCAGGTTCCGGGGTTTATGAAAAACTGTTTTTT | CASSPGSGVYEKLFF | TRBJ1-4 | TRBV18 | . | .
TGCAGTGGCGTAGCTCGGAGCGAGCAGTTCTTC | CSGVARSEQFF | TRBJ2-1 | TRBV20-1 | . | .
TGTGCCAGCAGCCCCCAGGAGACTAGCGTTTACGAGCAGTACTTC | CASSPQETSVYEQYF | TRBJ2-7 | TRBV7-2 | TRBD2 | few
TGCAGCGTTGGGAGGGACAGGGAAAATGGGCAGTACTTC | CSVGRDRENGQYF | TRBJ2-7 | TRBV29-1 | TRBD1 | .
TGTGCCAGCGGATATGGGAGGGAAGAGACCCAGTACTTC | CASGYGREETQYF | TRBJ2-5 | TRBV11-2 | TRBD2 | .
TGTGCCAGCGGTGACCCTCGGCGCGAGCAGTACTTC | CASGDPRREQYF | TRBJ2-7 | TRBV2 | . | .
TGTGCCAGCAGGTGGGGAATCACTGAAGCTTTCTTT | CASRWGITEAFF | TRBJ1-1 | TRBV2 | . | few
TGTGCCAGCAGCTTACCGGGACTAGCGGGGTCTAGGGGCGAGGAGACCCAGTACTTC | CASSLPGLAGSRGEETQYF | TRBJ2-5 | TRBV7-8 | TRBD2 | .
TGTGCCAGCAGCCCGGGAGCCCTCGGCACAGATACGCAGTATTTT | CASSPGALGTDTQYF | TRBJ2-3 | TRBV27 | . | .
TGTGCCAGCAGCTTAGCGGGAGTCTCCCAAGAGACCCAGTACTTC | CASSLAGVSQETQYF | TRBJ2-5 | TRBV7-9 | . | .
TGTGCCACCAGTGATTTGGATTACACTGAAGCTTTCTTT | CATSDLDYTEAFF | TRBJ1-1 | TRBV24-1 | . | .
TGTGCCACCAAGGCGGGAGGGCGGTACAATGAGCAGTTCTTC | CATKAGGRYNEQFF | TRBJ2-1 | TRBV2 | TRBD2 | .
TGTGCCAGCTCACGTCTAGCGCCGCCCTACGAGCAGTACTTC | CASSRLAPPYEQYF | TRBJ2-7 | TRBV18 | . | .
TGTGCCAGCAGTTTATCCTGGACGGCCGCCGGGGAGCTGTTTTTT | CASSLSWTAAGELFF | TRBJ2-2 | TRBV28 | . | .
TGTGCCAGCAGCTTAATGAGCGGCACTGAAGCTTTCTTT | CASSLMSGTEAFF | TRBJ1-1 | TRBV7-2 | . | .
TGTGCCAGCAGTGAGAGAGGGACAGGGTTGGGCGGGGAGCTGTTTTTT | CASSERGTGLGGELFF | TRBJ2-2 | TRBV2 | TRBD1 | .
TGCAGCGTTGGGGGTGGCTACACCTTC | CSVGGGYTF | TRBJ1-2 | TRBV29-1 | . | .
TGTGCCAGCAGCTCTCATTTGGGCTCTGGAAACACCATATATTTT | CASSSHLGSGNTIYF | TRBJ1-3 | TRBV5-4 | . | .
TGTGCCAGCAGCTTAGCCGACTTGGGAGGAGGCTACGAGCAGTACTTC | CASSLADLGGGYEQYF | TRBJ2-7 | TRBV11-2 | . | once
TGTGCCAGCAACGTTGGACACTGGGGGAATTCACCCCTCCACTTT | CASNVGHWGNSPLHF | TRBJ1-6 | TRBV28 | . | .
TGCGCCAGCAGCCAAATCGTTCGGACCCTTTACTCCTACGAGCAGTACTTC | CASSQIVRTLYSYEQYF | TRBJ2-7 | TRBV4-1 | . | once
TGTGCCAGCAGCCGAGGGGGTAGTCTCAATGAGCAGTTCTTC | CASSRGGSLNEQFF | TRBJ2-1 | TRBV7-8 | . | .
TGTGCCAGTAGAAGTCGGGACAGGATTAGCAATCAGCCCCAGCATTTT | CASRSRDRISNQPQHF | TRBJ1-5 | TRBV19 | TRBD1 | .
TGTGCCAGCAGTTTCCGGGAGCCGAGGTATGGCTACACCTTC | CASSFREPRYGYTF | TRBJ1-2 | TRBV2 | . | .